These 12 T cell receptor beta chains share one sample of origin, sequenced in a study. TCRdb reprocessed the RT-PCR reads via MiXCR and lists one record per CDR3 protein. This table has around 700,000 distinct CDR3 sequences, 13% to 15% appearing once. The material sequenced was memory CD4+ T cells from blood. The origin of the receptors is a female donor in good health, serving as a healthy control.

The rearrangement uses TRBV10-3 and TRBJ1-4; tentative D call: TRBD1 (5 bases). Trimming left V 4 bases short and J 7 bases short, with 16 bases between. The germline CDR1 and CDR2 sequences are ENHRY and SYGVKD. CDR3 length: 15 residues. CDR3 loop: CAISAALGGGEKLFF. For the CDR3, the DNA is TGTGCCATCAGTGCCGCCCTGGGGGGGGGTGAAAAACTGTTTTTT.

This clonotype appeared many times. The rearrangement uses TRBV27 and TRBJ2-5; D gene uncertain. The V end was cut by 5 bases, the J end by 0 bases, with 16 bases between. The CDR3 is 16 residues long. CDR1 is MNHEY and CDR2 is SMNVEV in the germline V gene (reference sequence). CDR3 in amino acids: CASSPQGGAYQETQYF. CDR3 sequence (DNA): TGTGCCAGCAGTCCCCAAGGCGGAGCGTACCAAGAGACCCAGTACTTC.

This rearrangement joins TRBV7-2 to TRBJ1-5; 10 bases are shared with TRBD1. Per the germline V gene, CDR1 is SGHTA and CDR2 is FQGNSA. V was clipped by 1 base and J by 5 bases; unmatched bases: 2. CDR3 size: 15 residues. CDR3 DNA sequence: TGTGCCAGCAGCTTAGGCGGGACAGGGGATCAGCCCCAGCATTTT. It is translated as CASSLGGTGDQPQHF.

The chain joins TRBV6-2 or TRBV6-3 to TRBJ2-3; D is uncertain. Trimming shortened V by 5 bases and J by 1 base, and 16 bases separated the two germline ends. Germline lookup yields CDR1 MNHEY and CDR2 SVGEGT. This CDR3 is built from 16 residues. Here the CDR3 DNA reads TGTGCCAGCAGTCCGTTTCAAAACCTGGGCACAGATACGCAGTATTTT. It encodes CASSPFQNLGTDTQYF.

This rearrangement joins TRBV11-2 to TRBJ1-1; D is uncertain. V was shortened by 3 bases and J by 0 bases, with 8 bases between the two germline ends. CDR3 length equals 14 residues. CDR1 SGHAT and CDR2 FQNNGV come from the germline V gene. CDR3 residues: CASSFQTVNTEAFF. The CDR3, as DNA: TGTGCCAGCAGCTTTCAGACTGTGAACACTGAAGCTTTCTTT.

This clonotype was recorded a few times. The chain recombines TRBV20-1 with TRBJ1-1; TRBD1 matches at 7 bases. The CDR3 is made up of 16 amino acids. The J segment lost 3 bases and the V segment lost 1 base, leaving 11 bases of the junction unmatched. CDR1 and CDR2 from the germline V gene are DFQATT and SNEGSKA (reference sequence). CDR3 nucleotides: TGCAGTGCTAGAGGCCCTCTACAGGGGCTATACACTGAAGCTTTCTTT. Translating it yields CSARGPLQGLYTEAFF.

The sample holds one count of this clonotype. The chain is built from TRBV11-2 and TRBJ1-1; D unclear. V lost 1 base and J lost 4, with 13 bases in between. Germline CDR1 is SGHAT and CDR2 is FQNNGV. The CDR3 totals 15 residues. In DNA form, the CDR3 reads TGTGCCAGCAGCTTAGCCCGGGCAGGCGGCACTGAAGCTTTCTTT. It is translated as CASSLARAGGTEAFF.

The V and J genes are TRBV6-2 or TRBV6-3 and TRBJ1-1; D may be TRBD1 (6 bases). CDR1 MNHEY and CDR2 SVGEGT come from the germline V gene. The CDR3 is made up of 14 amino acids. The V gene lost 4 bases and the J gene lost 1 base, with 10 bases spanning the gap. This CDR3 reads CASSSGQTNTEAFF. The CDR3 region has the DNA TGTGCCAGCAGTTCTGGACAGACGAACACTGAAGCTTTCTTT.

CDR3 region: CASSSDPGQGVLNEQFF. The CDR3 region has the DNA TGTGCCAGCAGTTCAGACCCCGGACAGGGCGTTCTTAATGAGCAGTTCTTC. The chain joins TRBV7-2 to TRBJ2-1; 8 bases line up with TRBD1. This CDR3 contains 17 residues. Germline CDR1 reads SGHTA; CDR2 reads FQGNSA. The J segment lost 7 bases and the V segment lost 6 bases, leaving 17 bases of the junction unmatched.

This clonotype was seen repeatedly, ten times or more. The chain carries TRBV9 and TRBJ2-3; TRBD1 matches at 7 bases. The CDR3 loop spans 13 amino acids. V lost 4 bases, J lost 4 bases, and 3 bases stayed unmatched. The germline V gene has CDR1 SGDLS and CDR2 YYNGEE. Here the CDR3 DNA reads TGTGCCAGCAGCCGGGACAGTCCAGATACGCAGTATTTT. This translates into CASSRDSPDTQYF.

CDR3 region: CAWSTGSSYEQYF. CDR3 bases: TGTGCCTGGAGTACAGGTAGCTCCTACGAGCAGTACTTC. The rearrangement links TRBV30 to TRBJ2-7, with a weak D call TRBD1 (5 bases). The length of the CDR3 is 13 residues. Trimming removed 2 bases from V and 0 bases from J, with 8 bases in between. CDR1 GTSNPN and CDR2 SVGIG come from the germline V gene (reference sequence).

The chain employs TRBV9 and TRBJ2-3, with 11 nucleotides matching TRBD2. CDR3 length: 15 residues. Germline V gene lookup returns CDR1 SGDLS and CDR2 YYNGEE. After removal of 4 bases from V and 1 base from J, the junction contained 2 bases not matched to a gene. CDR3 loop: CASSKTSGGTDTQYF. The CDR3 DNA sequence: TGTGCCAGCAGCAAGACTAGCGGGGGCACAGATACGCAGTATTTT.